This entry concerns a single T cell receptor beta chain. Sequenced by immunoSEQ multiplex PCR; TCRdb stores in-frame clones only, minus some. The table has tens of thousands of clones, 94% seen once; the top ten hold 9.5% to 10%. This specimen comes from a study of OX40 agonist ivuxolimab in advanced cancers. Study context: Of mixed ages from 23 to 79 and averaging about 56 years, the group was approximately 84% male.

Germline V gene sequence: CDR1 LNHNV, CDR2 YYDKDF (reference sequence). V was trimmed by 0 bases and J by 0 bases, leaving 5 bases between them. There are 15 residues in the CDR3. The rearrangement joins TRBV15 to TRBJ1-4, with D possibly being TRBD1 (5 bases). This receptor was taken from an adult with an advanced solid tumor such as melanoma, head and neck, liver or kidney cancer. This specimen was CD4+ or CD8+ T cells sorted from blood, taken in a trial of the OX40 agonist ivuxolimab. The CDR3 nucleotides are TGTGCCACCAGCAGAGAACAGGCAACTAATGAAAAACTGTTTTTT. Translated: CATSREQATNEKLFF.